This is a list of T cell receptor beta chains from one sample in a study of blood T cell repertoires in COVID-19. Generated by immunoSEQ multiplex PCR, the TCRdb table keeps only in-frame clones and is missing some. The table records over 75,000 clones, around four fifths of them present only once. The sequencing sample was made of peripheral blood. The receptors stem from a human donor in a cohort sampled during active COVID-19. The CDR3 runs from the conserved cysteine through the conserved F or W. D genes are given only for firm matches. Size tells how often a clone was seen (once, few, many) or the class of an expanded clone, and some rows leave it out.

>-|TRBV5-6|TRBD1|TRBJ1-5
CASSTWDRILSNQPQHF
TGTGCCAGCAGCACCTGGGACAGGATACTGAGCAATCAGCCCCAGCATTTT
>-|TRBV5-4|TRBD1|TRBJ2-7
CASSRIMMGDRARYEQYF
TGTGCCAGCAGCCGTATTATGATGGGGGACAGGGCTAGGTACGAGCAGTACTTC
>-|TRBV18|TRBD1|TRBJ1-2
CASSPGTGNYGYTF
TGTGCCAGCTCACCAGGGACAGGGAACTATGGCTACACCTTC
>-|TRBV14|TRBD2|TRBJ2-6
CASSHAGGVTNVLTF
TGTGCCAGCAGCCATGCGGGGGGAGTTACCAACGTCCTGACTTTC
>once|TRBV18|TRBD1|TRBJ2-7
CASSPGQEYEQYF
TGTGCCAGCTCACCCGGACAGGAATACGAGCAGTACTTC
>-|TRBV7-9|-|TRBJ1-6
CASSQDSYNSPLHF
TGTGCCAGCAGCCAGGACTCCTATAATTCACCCCTCCACTTT
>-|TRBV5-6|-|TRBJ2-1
CASSLGPLGSSYNEQFF
TGTGCCAGCAGCTTGGGTCCCCTGGGGAGCTCCTACAATGAGCAGTTCTTC
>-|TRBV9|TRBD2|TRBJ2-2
CASSPRLAGGRGTGELFF
TGTGCCAGCAGCCCTCGACTAGCGGGAGGGCGGGGCACCGGGGAGCTGTTTTTT
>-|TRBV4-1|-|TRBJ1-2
CASSQDSDQYGYTF
TGCGCCAGCAGCCAAGATAGCGACCAATATGGCTACACCTTC
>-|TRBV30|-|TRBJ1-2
CAWRGETVYGYTF
TGTGCCTGGAGGGGAGAGACGGTCTATGGCTACACCTTC
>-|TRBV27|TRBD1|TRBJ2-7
CASSLTGGLSYEQYF
TGTGCCAGCAGTTTGACAGGGGGGCTCTCCTACGAGCAGTACTTC
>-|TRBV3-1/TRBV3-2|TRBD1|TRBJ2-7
CASSPRAGTGVYEQYF
TGTGCCAGCAGCCCACGCGCCGGGACAGGGGTCTACGAGCAGTACTTC
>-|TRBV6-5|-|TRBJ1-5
CASSTEPGHNQPQHF
TGTGCCAGCAGCACCGAACCGGGACACAATCAGCCCCAGCATTTT
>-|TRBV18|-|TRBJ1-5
CASSPQKGGNQPQHF
TGTGCCAGCTCACCACAAAAGGGAGGGAATCAGCCCCAGCATTTT
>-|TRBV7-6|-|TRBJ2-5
CASSLGAGQETQYF
TGTGCCAGCAGCTTAGGGGCAGGGCAAGAGACCCAGTACTTC
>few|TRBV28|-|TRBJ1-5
CASSPPNQPQHF
TGTGCCAGCAGTCCTCCTAATCAGCCCCAGCATTTT
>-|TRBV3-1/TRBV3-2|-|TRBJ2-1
CASSARRANEQFF
TGTGCCAGCAGCGCACGCAGGGCGAATGAGCAGTTCTTC